A selection of T cell receptor beta chains follows, all from one sample in a study of identical twins. TCRdb re-called the 5' RACE reads with MiXCR, one entry per CDR3 protein. The profile shows around 250,000 distinct CDR3 sequences, roughly 13% of them singletons. These same data were also listed under a study on yellow fever vaccine responses in identical twins.

The sequencing sample was made of memory (CD45RO+) T cells sorted from blood. These receptors originate from a woman aged 18-35 years in good health. Both conserved end residues are part of each CDR3. Where a row states a size, it is once, few, many or the class of an expanded clone; other rows omit it.

V	J	size	CDR3
TRBV6-6	TRBJ1-6	.	CASRDSNSPLHF
TRBV20-1	TRBJ2-7	.	CSARDLGTGPYEQYF
TRBV7-3	TRBJ2-1	few	CASSPGIGNEQFF
TRBV11-2	TRBJ2-3	few	CASSLDNWGTDTQYF
TRBV30	TRBJ2-5	few	CAWRATWRETQYF
TRBV3-1	TRBJ2-7	.	CACSQDLVSSYEQYF
TRBV7-8	TRBJ2-1	.	CASSPPGGQGRNEQFF
TRBV20-1	TRBJ2-1	few	CSVMGGGYNEQFF
TRBV10-3	TRBJ1-2	many	CAISERVDGSSYGYTF
TRBV29-1	TRBJ2-7	.	CSVPGSFTYEQYF
TRBV4-3	TRBJ2-5	.	CASSQEYRLAAQETQYF
TRBV6-1	TRBJ2-7	.	CANRSFGRSYEQYF
TRBV11-1	TRBJ2-6	.	CASSPTSTGSSGANVLTF
TRBV27	TRBJ1-5	few	CASSSFTGSNQPQHF
TRBV4-1	TRBJ1-1	.	CASSQLMGVSYTEAFF
TRBV28	TRBJ2-5	.	CASSLTGPIQETQYF
TRBV5-6	TRBJ1-1	few	CASSPPRAGNTEAFF
TRBV7-9	TRBJ2-3	.	CASTDTLDSYTQYF
TRBV20-1	TRBJ2-4	many	CSASGAKNIQYF
TRBV7-9	TRBJ1-6	few	CASSLGTNSWSPLHF
TRBV7-9	TRBJ1-6	many	CASTTGAGEHSPLHF
TRBV4-1	TRBJ2-3	.	CASSQEGTSGITDTQYF
TRBV4-2	TRBJ1-5	many	CASRNTPASNQPQHF
TRBV6-4	TRBJ2-1	few	CASSDAGGHNEQFF
TRBV5-1	TRBJ1-2	few	CASSELRDRNPDGYTF
TRBV20-1	TRBJ2-5	few	CSAPDSKETQYF
TRBV13	TRBJ2-5	few	CASSRGQVQETQYF
TRBV5-1	TRBJ2-3	.	CASSSNAGTKVTGTQYF
TRBV2	TRBJ2-7	few	CASSVRTSSPYEQYF
TRBV6-2/TRBV6-3	TRBJ2-5	many	CASRAGTGVSETQYF
TRBV20-1	TRBJ2-1	few	CSAVRDSYNEQFF
TRBV5-1	TRBJ2-5	many	CASSLVGLAGETQYF
TRBV7-2	TRBJ2-7	.	CASSSPDREDEQYF
TRBV12-3/TRBV12-4	TRBJ1-4	few	CASSFSSTVNEKLFF
TRBV9	TRBJ2-5	few	CASSVSTGPGETQYF
TRBV2	TRBJ2-3	.	CASSPPDRSPDTQYF
TRBV15	TRBJ2-3	.	CATSGWTGDTDTQYF
TRBV12-3/TRBV12-4	TRBJ1-4	many	CASSTGYSNKKLFF
TRBV7-9	TRBJ2-3	few	CASSSGGATGTDTQYF
TRBV7-2	TRBJ2-5	many	CASSLALGETQYF
TRBV25-1	TRBJ2-7	.	CASSEGRSSRYEQYF
TRBV29-1	TRBJ2-7	many	CSVEEDRDEQYF
TRBV7-2	TRBJ2-3	.	CASSQRTSGYGDTQYF
TRBV28	TRBJ2-3	many	CASRAGGADTQYF
TRBV25-1	TRBJ2-7	many	CASSEVADTYEQYF